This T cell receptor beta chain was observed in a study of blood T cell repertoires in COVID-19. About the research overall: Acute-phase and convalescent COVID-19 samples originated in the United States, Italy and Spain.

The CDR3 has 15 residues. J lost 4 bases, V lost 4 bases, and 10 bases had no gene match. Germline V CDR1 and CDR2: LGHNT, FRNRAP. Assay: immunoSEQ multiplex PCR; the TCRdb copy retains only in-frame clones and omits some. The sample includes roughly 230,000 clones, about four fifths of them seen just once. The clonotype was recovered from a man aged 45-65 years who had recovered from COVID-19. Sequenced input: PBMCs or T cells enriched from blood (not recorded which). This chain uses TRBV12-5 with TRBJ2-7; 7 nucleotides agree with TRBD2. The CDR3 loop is CASGSLPGLTYEQYF. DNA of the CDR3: TGTGCTAGTGGTTCTCTTCCGGGACTAACGTACGAGCAGTACTTC.